This T cell receptor (beta chain) was retrieved from a study of T cell changes during pregnancy in multiple sclerosis (dated by TCRdb to between 2018 and 2021). For the wider study: Changes in the T cell repertoire over the course of pregnancy were examined in this study in women with multiple sclerosis.

Library preparation used the immunoSEQ multiplex PCR assay. Not all clones reach the TCRdb copy of this immuneACCESS table, which keeps in-frame sequences only. Checked studies attribute under half of the gap to unresolved V genes and leave the rest unexplained. This sample holds over 30,000 clones; around 90% were observed only once. Under 0.75% of the sample belongs to the ten largest clones. Points on this clone: Its specific antigen is unknown. No base-level quality is on record; no much larger clone is a single base apart.

The CDR3 has 16 amino acids, counting the end cysteine and phenylalanine. Of all the DNA, just the CDR3 is kept, 48 bases in frame from base 1. Germline trimming amounts to 5 bases on V and 3 bases on J, with 10 as the count of junction bases outside the gene matches. Via the germline V gene, CDR1 is SGHTA and CDR2 FQGTGA. The source is a female donor in good health, enrolled as a control in a pregnancy study. Here the chain combines TRBV7-3 and TRBJ2-1, and TRBD2 aligns with 7 junction nucleotides. This material consisted of CD4+ T cells from peripheral blood mononuclear cells, taken in the second trimester of pregnancy. The CDR3 loop reads CASSQNTGTNYNEQFF. The DNA sequence is given as TGTGCCAGCAGCCAAAATACCGGGACTAACTACAATGAGCAGTTCTTC. With the portions outside the CDR3 filled from the reference TRBV7-3 and TRBJ2-1 genes, the complete variable region becomes GAGVSQTPSNKVTEKGKYVELRCDPISGHTALYWYRQSLGQGPEFLIYFQGTGAADDSGLPNDRFFAVRPEGSVSTLKIQRTERGDSAVYLCASSQNTGTNYNEQFFGPGTRLTVL.